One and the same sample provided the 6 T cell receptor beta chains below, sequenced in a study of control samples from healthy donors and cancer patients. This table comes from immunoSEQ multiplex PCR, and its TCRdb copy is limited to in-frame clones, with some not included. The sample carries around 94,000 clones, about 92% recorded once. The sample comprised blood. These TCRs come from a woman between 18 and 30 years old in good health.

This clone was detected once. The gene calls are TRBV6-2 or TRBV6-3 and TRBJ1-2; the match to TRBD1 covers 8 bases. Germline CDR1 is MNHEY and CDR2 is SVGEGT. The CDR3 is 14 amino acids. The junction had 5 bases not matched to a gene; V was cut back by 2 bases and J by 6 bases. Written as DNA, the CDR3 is TGTGCCAGCAGTTACCCGGACAGGGTGCATGGCTACACCTTC. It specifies CASSYPDRVHGYTF.

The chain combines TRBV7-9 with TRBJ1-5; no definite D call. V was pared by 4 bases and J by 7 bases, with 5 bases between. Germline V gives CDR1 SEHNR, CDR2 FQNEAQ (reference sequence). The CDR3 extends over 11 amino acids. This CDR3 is CASSSGQPQHF. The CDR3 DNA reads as TGTGCCAGCAGCTCAGGACAGCCCCAGCATTTT. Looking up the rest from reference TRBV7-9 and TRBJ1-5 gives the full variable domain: DTGVSQNPRHKITKRGQNVTFRCDPISEHNRLYWYRQTLGQGPEFLTYFQNEAQLEKSRLLSDRFSAERPKGSFSTLEIQRTEQGDSAMYLCASSSGQPQHFGDGTRLSIL.

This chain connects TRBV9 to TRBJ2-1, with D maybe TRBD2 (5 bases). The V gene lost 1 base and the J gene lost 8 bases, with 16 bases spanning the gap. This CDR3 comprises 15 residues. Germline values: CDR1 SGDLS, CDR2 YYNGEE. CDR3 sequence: CASSVWGVRVHEQFF. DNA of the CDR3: TGTGCCAGCAGCGTATGGGGAGTAAGGGTCCATGAGCAGTTCTTC.

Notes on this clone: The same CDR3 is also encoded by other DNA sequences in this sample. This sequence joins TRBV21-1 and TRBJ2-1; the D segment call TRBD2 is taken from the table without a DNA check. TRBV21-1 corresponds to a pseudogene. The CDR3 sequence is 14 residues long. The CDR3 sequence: CASRPGLDNWKQFF. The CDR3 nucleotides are TGTGCCAGCAGGCCGGGACTAGATAATTGGAAGCAGTTCTTC.

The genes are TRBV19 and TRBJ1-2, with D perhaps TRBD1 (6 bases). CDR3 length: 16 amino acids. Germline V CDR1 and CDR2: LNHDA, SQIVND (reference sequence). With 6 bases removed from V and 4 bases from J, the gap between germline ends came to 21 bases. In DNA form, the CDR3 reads TGTGCCAGTAGCTGGGGGGCCCAAACGGGACCCTATGGCTACACCTTC. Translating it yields CASSWGAQTGPYGYTF.

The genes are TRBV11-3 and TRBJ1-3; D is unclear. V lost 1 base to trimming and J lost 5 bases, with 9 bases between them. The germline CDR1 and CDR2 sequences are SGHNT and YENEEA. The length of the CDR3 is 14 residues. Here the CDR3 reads CASSLGQTRNTIYF. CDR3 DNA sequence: TGTGCCAGCAGCTTAGGCCAGACAAGAAACACCATATATTTT.